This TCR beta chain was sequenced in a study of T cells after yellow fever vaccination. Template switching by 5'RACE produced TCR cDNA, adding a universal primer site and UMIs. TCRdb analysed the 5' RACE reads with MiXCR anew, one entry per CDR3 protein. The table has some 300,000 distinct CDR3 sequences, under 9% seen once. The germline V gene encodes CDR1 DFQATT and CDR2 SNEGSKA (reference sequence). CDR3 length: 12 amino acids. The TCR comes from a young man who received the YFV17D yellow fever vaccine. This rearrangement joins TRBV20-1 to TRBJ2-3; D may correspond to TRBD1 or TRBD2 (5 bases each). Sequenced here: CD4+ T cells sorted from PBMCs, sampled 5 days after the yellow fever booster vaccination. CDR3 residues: CSEQGVTDTQYF. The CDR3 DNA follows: TGCAGCGAGCAGGGAGTCACAGATACGCAGTATTTT.